Sequencing of this T cell receptor beta chain was carried out in a study of T-cell reconstitution after alpha-beta-depleted transplantation in children. Study-wide results and caveats: At one year after transplant, newly produced T cells mostly accounted for T-cell counts and diversity. Approximately two months post-transplant, alpha-beta T cells reportedly originated from several hundred expanded graft clones. Certain patients had high TCRbeta diversity at day 60, and it came from recipient T cells and thymic progenitors that survived.

To note about this clonotype: The target antigen is unknown.

The CDR3 length is 16 residues. V gave up 5 bases and J gave up 3 bases, with 20 bases separating them. Germline V gives CDR1 MNHEY, CDR2 SMNVEV (reference sequence). Unique molecular identifiers were used in preparing the TCRbeta library. One entry per CDR3 protein results from TCRdb running MiXCR on the PCR reads. The sample has hundreds of thousands of distinct CDR3 sequences; approximately 14% are singletons. This TCR was recovered from a girl aged 2-9 years with congenital amegakaryocytic thrombocytopenia, due to receive a stem cell transplant. The chain carries TRBV27 and TRBJ2-7; unclear D gene. The material sequenced was PBMCs, taken before TCRalphabeta/CD19-depleted stem cell transplant. Here the CDR3 DNA reads TGTGCCAGCAGTCCTACGAACGGGCCGGTAGTCTACGAGCAGTACTTC. As protein: CASSPTNGPVVYEQYF.